This T cell receptor beta chain was identified during a study of glioma-infiltrating T cells after dendritic cell vaccination (dated by TCRdb to the mid-2010s). General notes on the study: Of the 15 glioblastoma patients in the cohort, all drawn from Phase I and II dendritic cell vaccination trials, 9 were newly diagnosed and 6 had recurrent disease. Patients received three intradermal dendritic cell vaccine injections at biweekly intervals in the arm below the axilla. Survival after dendritic cell vaccination was correlated with TCR sequencing metrics such as TIL content and the overlap between tumor and blood repertoires. The vaccine consisted of monocyte-derived dendritic cells cultured less than 9 days with IL-4 and GM-CSF, then pulsed overnight with autologous tumor lysate. Patients received autologous tumor lysate-pulsed dendritic cell vaccination between the early 2000s and the early 2010s. In glioblastoma patients vaccinated with dendritic cells, deep sequencing of TCR beta CDR3 regions served to measure the amount of tumor-infiltrating lymphocytes and to compare repertoires between tumor and blood. Results the study describes overall, beyond this receptor: TCR clonality showed no direct relationship with survival, which suggests that a diverse polyclonal response may be important. After dendritic cell vaccination, a higher estimated pretreatment TIL content predicted longer time to progression and longer overall survival. The cohort was small and heterogeneous, only a few patients had full blood and tumor sets, and even fewer had initial-recurrent tumor pairs. The response model built on TCR overlap across three groups was characterized as speculative, with prospective validation still needed.

Patients were selected on the basis of adequate residual fresh-frozen tumor tissue and more than two years of available survival data. Molecular status otherwise varied across the glioblastoma patients, but none of them carried an isocitrate dehydrogenase mutation. PBMC were collected before vaccination, two weeks after the third vaccination, and at tumor progression when it occurred. Genomic DNA was extracted with the Qiagen DNeasy Blood extraction Kit. Using the immunoSEQ assay, TCRB CDR3 regions were amplified from 1.5 to 2 micrograms of genomic DNA, or from all available DNA when less than that was on hand. Multiplex PCR used 60 forward primers for TCR V beta segments and 13 reverse primers for J beta segments. Synthetic control templates were spiked into each sample at limiting dilution to estimate reads per starting template. The Illumina HiSeq System generated sequencing reads of 87 bp. In the paper's pipeline: To remove PCR and sequencing errors, closely related sequences were merged with a nearest neighbor algorithm. TCR overlap was measured as the percentage of unique tumor TCR beta sequences that were also present in the peripheral blood of the same patient. In TCRdb, the immuneACCESS table is reduced to in-frame sequences with V and J assigned. These tables do not hold every clone; where another copy was compared, an unresolved V gene accounts for under half, and the others remain unexplained. From that table come the V and J calls and clone size; the DNA was used to work out D and trimming. The sample table holds 85,000 to 95,000 clones, of which 80% to 90% were seen once. 15% to 17% of the sample is held by the ten biggest clonotypes.

Relative to germline, V is missing 10 bases and J is missing 0 bases, with 8 bases of the junction outside any gene match. The CDR3 runs 15 amino acids, cysteine and phenylalanine included. The kept DNA is CDR3 alone, 45 bases in frame from the first base. Sequences MNHNS (CDR1) and SASEGT (CDR2) are obtained from the germline V gene. In the case of this clone: Its recognized antigen is unknown. Within one base of it there is no much larger clone, and no base qualities were kept.

This clonotype was sampled from a human donor with glioblastoma. The chain couples TRBV6-1 to TRBJ1-5; TRBD1 matches 8 bases in the middle. Material: blood, obtained before dendritic cell vaccination. The CDR3 sequence is CATYRDRNSNQPQHF. The sequence in DNA is TGTGCCACCTACCGGGACAGGAATAGCAATCAGCCCCAGCATTTT.